This T cell receptor (beta chain) was observed in a study of T cells expressing NK-cell markers. Study context: The authors derived TCR beta repertoires from sorted CD3+CD56+NKG2C+, CD3+CD56+NKG2C- and CD3+CD56-NKG2C+ T cells.

It was by 5'RACE template switching with UMIs that TCR beta cDNA was made. For each CDR3 protein, TCRdb gives one entry from its re-call of the 5' RACE reads, without DNA. The sample holds about 460,000 distinct CDR3 sequences. CDR3 size: 11 residues. Germline V gives CDR1 SGHDT, CDR2 YYEEEE. Sequenced material: blood T cells: a sorted CD56 or NKG2C T cell subset, CD4+ or CD8+ T cells, or bulk PBMC T cells (not recorded which). This receptor was identified in a woman in her 50s in good health. The genes are TRBV5-6 and TRBJ2-1; TCRdb proposes TRBD2, but this gene call is untestable without DNA. CDR3 residues: CASSTTSEQFF.